Below, 23 T cell receptor beta chains from the same sample are listed, as sequenced in a study of T-cell memory formation after mild COVID-19. MiXCR, applied by TCRdb to the 5' RACE reads, yields one record per CDR3 protein. The table records 350,000 to 500,000 distinct CDR3 sequences, around 20% of them present only once. Material: PBMCs or a T cell subset sorted from them (not recorded which). Source of these receptors: an adult woman who had mild COVID-19 (a few samples of this study predate the infection). Cell type and time point are not known.

This clonotype was counted ten times or more. The chain uses TRBV24-1 and TRBJ2-3; either TRBD1 or TRBD2 may supply D (5 bases each). Trimming removed 9 bases at V and 2 bases at J, with 8 bases between. Germline CDR1 is KGHDR and CDR2 is SFDVKD. This CDR3 spans 12 amino acids. The CDR3 spells CATAGTTDTQYF. Here the CDR3 DNA reads TGTGCCACCGCCGGGACCACAGATACGCAGTATTTT.

V is TRBV2 and J is TRBJ2-5; 8 positions agree with TRBD1. CDR1 SNHLY and CDR2 FYNNEI come from the germline V gene. The CDR3 is 13 residues long. V gave up 6 bases and J gave up 3 bases; unmatched junction bases: 3. The CDR3 sequence is CASRATGEETQYF. CDR3 DNA: TGTGCCAGCAGGGCGACAGGGGAAGAGACCCAGTACTTC.

This clonotype was picked up a small number of times. The rearrangement uses TRBV20-1 and TRBJ1-5, with TRBD1 as a possible D gene (5 bases). The V and J ends lost 6 bases and 6 bases respectively, with 12 bases between them. Germline CDR1 reads DFQATT; CDR2 reads SNEGSKA (reference sequence). The CDR3 has 12 residues. CDR3 in amino acids: CSASGGTQPQHF. CDR3 DNA: TGCAGTGCGAGTGGGGGTACTCAGCCCCAGCATTTT.

This chain connects TRBV5-1 to TRBJ2-2, with D unclear. Germline V gene data show CDR1 as SGHRS and CDR2 as YFSETQ. V shed 1 base and J shed 2 bases, with 9 bases lying between them. The CDR3 is 15 amino acids. The CDR3 bases are TGCGCCAGCAGCTTGTTACAGACTAACACCGGGGAGCTGTTTTTT. Amino acids: CASSLLQTNTGELFF.

The chain is built from TRBV24-1 and TRBJ2-3; D not resolved. V lost 4 bases to trimming and J lost 4 bases, with 11 bases between them. Per the germline V gene, CDR1 is KGHDR and CDR2 is SFDVKD. This CDR3 has 14 residues. The CDR3 region is CATSDTIGPDTQYF. The DNA for the CDR3 is TGTGCCACCAGTGACACTATTGGCCCAGATACGCAGTATTTT.

V gene TRBV20-1 combines with J gene TRBJ2-2, with 14 bases aligning to TRBD2. Losses at the gene ends were 3 bases for V and 5 bases for J; bases not matched to a gene: 8. Germline CDR1 and CDR2: DFQATT and SNEGSKA (reference sequence). The CDR3 extends over 17 amino acids. The CDR3 nucleotides read TGCAGTGCTAGCCCGACTAGCGGGAGGGCCGGTACCGGGGAGCTGTTTTTT. It translates to CSASPTSGRAGTGELFF.

This chain uses TRBV10-3 with TRBJ2-3, with 8 bases that match TRBD2. This CDR3 contains 16 residues. The V gene's germline CDR1 is ENHRY and CDR2 SYGVKD. V shed 6 bases and J 0 bases; nucleotides not matched to a gene: 8. CDR3 in amino acids: CAIRPGSGTSTDTQYF. The CDR3 DNA sequence: TGTGCCATCAGGCCAGGTAGCGGGACTAGCACAGATACGCAGTATTTT.

V gene TRBV27 combines with J gene TRBJ1-5; D not certain. In germline, CDR1 is MNHEY, CDR2 SMNVEV (reference sequence). The CDR3 is 12 amino acids. V was clipped by 5 bases and J by 5 bases, with 7 bases between them. CDR3 in amino acids: CASSTHYQPQHF. CDR3 DNA sequence: TGTGCCAGCAGTACACACTATCAGCCCCAGCATTTT.

This clonotype showed up just once. This chain connects TRBV4-1 to TRBJ1-3; D perhaps matches TRBD1 (5 bases). Germline CDR1 MGHRA, CDR2 YSYEKL. The length of the CDR3 is 16 residues. V shed 0 bases and J shed 4 bases, with 13 bases lying between them. CDR3 nucleotide sequence: TGCGCCAGCAGCCAAGATCTGGGGACCCCCGGAAACACCATATATTTT. It encodes CASSQDLGTPGNTIYF.

The chain uses TRBV7-9 and TRBJ1-1, with 7 bases that match TRBD1. This CDR3 contains 16 residues. Germline CDR1 SEHNR, CDR2 FQNEAQ (reference sequence). Trimming cost V 0 bases and J 4 bases; bases outside gene matches: 8. As DNA, the CDR3 is TGTGCCAGCAGCTTAGCGGCGACAGGGCTAGGCACTGAAGCTTTCTTT. Amino acids: CASSLAATGLGTEAFF.

J is TRBJ1-1 and V is TRBV4-1; D is ambiguous. V lost 3 bases and J lost 7, with 12 bases in between. This CDR3 contains 13 residues. Germline-derived CDR1 and CDR2 are MGHRA and YSYEKL. The CDR3 loop reads CASSQGGGYEAFF. The DNA of the CDR3 is TGCGCCAGCAGCCAGGGAGGCGGGTATGAAGCTTTCTTT.

This clonotype has a count of ten or more. The J gene is TRBJ2-5, the V gene TRBV7-8; 7 bases fit TRBD2. V was pared by 0 bases and J by 1 base, with 5 bases of the junction left unmatched. Germline loops: CDR1 SGHVS, CDR2 FQNEAQ. The CDR3 has 16 residues. CDR3 protein: CASSLALTSFQETQYF. The CDR3 region has the DNA TGTGCCAGCAGCTTAGCCCTGACTAGCTTCCAAGAGACCCAGTACTTC.

This clonotype was found a few times. J is TRBJ2-7 and V is TRBV5-6; tentatively, D is TRBD2 (6 bases). Germline CDR1 reads SGHDT; CDR2 reads YYEEEE. V was shortened by 3 bases and J by 1 base, with 14 bases between the two germline ends. This CDR3 is built from 15 residues. The chain's CDR3 is CASSSRRGLSYEQYF. Here the CDR3 DNA reads TGTGCCAGCAGCTCACGCCGGGGGTTGTCCTACGAGCAGTACTTC.

The chain links TRBV3-1 to TRBJ2-1; D unclear. CDR3 length equals 18 residues. Germline CDR1 and CDR2: LGHDT and YNNKEL (reference sequence). Trimming cost V 4 bases and J 5 bases, with 24 bases left between them. The CDR3 region has the DNA TGTGCCAGCAGCCCCTCTCGGGCCGCTATAAGTTCGAACAATGAGCAGTTCTTC. This translates into CASSPSRAAISSNNEQFF.

The DNA for the CDR3 is TGCGCCAGCAGCCCGGGGGCAGGGGGACTCAACTATGGCTACACCTTC. It is translated as CASSPGAGGLNYGYTF. The genes are TRBV4-1 and TRBJ1-2; 7 nucleotides agree with TRBD1. V lost 4 bases to trimming and J lost 2 bases; unmatched junction nucleotides: 10. Germline V CDR1 and CDR2: MGHRA, YSYEKL. The CDR3 has 16 amino acids.

This clonotype was picked up a small number of times. The V and J genes are TRBV24-1 and TRBJ2-7, with D unclear. The germline V gene has CDR1 KGHDR and CDR2 SFDVKD. The CDR3 covers 13 residues. V was cut by 0 bases and J by 5 bases, with 7 bases left in between. The CDR3: CATSDLQDNEQYF. The CDR3 nucleotides are TGTGCCACCAGTGATTTGCAAGATAACGAGCAGTACTTC.

The J gene is TRBJ2-5, the V gene TRBV3-1; 8 bases fit TRBD2. Germline V gene data show CDR1 as LGHDT and CDR2 as YNNKEL (reference sequence). The CDR3 has 15 residues. J gave up 7 bases and V 4 bases, and 11 bases lay outside the gene matches. DNA for the CDR3: TGTGCCAGCAGCCCCGAATTACTAGCGGCGGGGACCCAGTACTTC. The encoded protein is CASSPELLAAGTQYF.

This clonotype has more than one count but fewer than ten. This chain links TRBV5-1 with TRBJ1-4; 7 bases map to TRBD1. The germline V gene encodes CDR1 SGHRS and CDR2 YFSETQ. The CDR3 sequence is 14 residues long. J lost 7 bases, V lost 4 bases, and 7 bases had no gene match. The CDR3 DNA follows: TGCGCCAGCAGCAAGGGGGCTCTCGGTGAAAAACTGTTTTTT. Encoded protein: CASSKGALGEKLFF.

The chain has TRBV24-1 and TRBJ2-1; TRBD2 might be the D (6 bases). The CDR3 covers 14 residues. The V and J ends lost 4 bases and 8 bases respectively, with 14 bases between them. The germline gives CDR1 KGHDR, CDR2 SFDVKD. The CDR3 bases are TGTGCCACCAGTGACCGCGGGACTTTGGATGAGCAGTTCTTC. Translation gives CATSDRGTLDEQFF.

This clonotype came up once. The chain employs TRBV15 and TRBJ2-7, with TRBD1 identical over 10 bases. The CDR3 is 16 residues long. Germline V gene lookup returns CDR1 LNHNV and CDR2 YYDKDF (reference sequence). V shed 4 bases, J shed 5 bases, and the junction held 11 bases outside the gene matches. The CDR3 region has the DNA TGTGCCACCAGCACTGGCGGACAGGGGGTCCCCAACGAGCAGTACTTC. Translated, it gives CATSTGGQGVPNEQYF.

The rearrangement uses TRBV19 and TRBJ1-1; 7 bases agree with TRBD1. CDR1 and CDR2 from the germline V gene are LNHDA and SQIVND (reference sequence). The CDR3 spans 14 residues. Germline trimming cut 7 bases from V and 1 base from J; bases unmatched to any gene: 6. The CDR3 DNA sequence: TGTGCCAGTAATAAGGGACAGAGGAACACTGAAGCTTTCTTT. Translated: CASNKGQRNTEAFF.

This clonotype was picked up a small number of times. The chain is built from TRBV6-5 and TRBJ2-6; maybe TRBD1 (7 bases). With 6 bases removed from V and 2 bases from J, the gap between germline ends came to 14 bases. Germline-derived CDR1 and CDR2 are MNHEY and SVGAGI. The CDR3 covers 16 residues. The CDR3 coding sequence is TGTGCCAGCAGCCGAGGAGGGGGCCCTGGGGCCAACGTCCTGACTTTC. Protein sequence: CASSRGGGPGANVLTF.

This clonotype was counted only a few times. The genes are TRBV12-3 or TRBV12-4 and TRBJ2-3; TRBD2 matches at 10 bases. The CDR3 sequence is 16 residues long. Trimming at V came to 5 bases and at J to 1 base, leaving 6 bases not matched to a gene. CDR3 protein: CASSQLLAGGTDTQYF. CDR3 sequence (DNA): TGTGCCAGCAGTCAATTGCTAGCGGGGGGCACAGATACGCAGTATTTT.